This TCR beta chain emerged from a study of shared clonotypes between healthy human individuals. Overall study results and limits: Against clonotypes common to all four donors, non-shared ones had lower generation probabilities.

The V gene lost 6 bases and the J gene lost 0 bases, with 9 bases spanning the gap. The germline CDR1 and CDR2 sequences are GTSNPN and SVGIG (reference sequence). This CDR3 contains 14 residues. A remark on this clone: Its specificity is not known.

TCRdb's table, derived via immunoSEQ multiplex PCR, lists solely in-frame clones and lacks some. The sample contains 110,000 or so clones, about two thirds of which appear only once. Each CD8 memory set brought CD45RO+ cells together with CCR7-negative CD45RA+ TemRA cells. This TCR came from a woman between 25 and 40 years old in good health. The chain recombines TRBV30 with TRBJ2-6, with D perhaps TRBD1 (5 bases). The sequenced sample was memory CD8+ T cells sorted from blood. As to subset: CD45RO+ cells pooled with CCR7-negative TemRA cells. CDR3 coding DNA: TGTGCCTGCAAAGGGGCCTCTGGGGCCAACGTCCTGACTTTC. Residues: CACKGASGANVLTF.